This T cell receptor beta chain was found in a study of response to subunit inactivated influenza vaccine. Findings of the study overall: T cells newly recruited by each seasonal influenza vaccination are few, the authors suggested.

This clonotype showed up just a few times. Its antigen is not known. V lost 0 bases and J lost 8, with 16 bases in between. Germline CDR1 DFQATT, CDR2 SNEGSKA (reference sequence). This CDR3 has 14 amino acids. One entry per CDR3 protein, called by TCRdb with MiXCR from the RT-PCR reads. The sample has some 800,000 distinct CDR3 sequences; about 20% are singletons. The receptor was isolated from a man aged 50 to 59 who received an inactivated influenza vaccine. This material consisted of PBMCs from blood, taken less than 6 days after vaccination. The chain has TRBV20-1 and TRBJ1-2; D might be TRBD1 (5 bases). The CDR3 nucleotides read TGCAGTGCTAGAGATAAGGGGAGCGTTGGCGGCTACACCTTC. This translates into CSARDKGSVGGYTF.